These 13 T cell receptor beta chains came from one sample sequenced in a study of T cell changes during pregnancy in multiple sclerosis. Profiled with immunoSEQ multiplex PCR; TCRdb holds only in-frame clones, not every one. The table records some 94,000 clones, under 95% of them present only once. The sample was peripheral blood, taken in the first trimester of pregnancy. All receptors come from a female donor with multiple sclerosis, enrolled in a pregnancy study.

The chain recombines TRBV6-1 with TRBJ2-7; D may be TRBD1 (5 bases). CDR3 length: 14 residues. Trimming removed 5 bases from V and 4 bases from J, with 15 bases in between. Germline V lookup: CDR1 MNHNS, CDR2 SASEGT. The chain's CDR3 is CASSPQGRGYEQYF. The CDR3 DNA reads TGTGCCAGCAGTCCTCAGGGAAGGGGATACGAGCAGTACTTC.

The genes are TRBV19 and TRBJ1-5, with a weak D call TRBD1 (5 bases). Trimming pared 6 bases from V and 0 bases from J, leaving 18 bases between. The CDR3 is 17 amino acids. Looked up from germline, CDR1 is LNHDA and CDR2 is SQIVND (reference sequence). CDR3: CASSIIGGQGSNQPQHF. The CDR3 nucleotides are TGTGCCAGTAGCATTATCGGAGGGCAGGGTAGCAATCAGCCCCAGCATTTT.

CDR3 coding DNA: TGTGCCAGCAGTTTAGGGACAGGGTACGAGCAGTACTTC. Its protein is CASSLGTGYEQYF. V and J are TRBV27 and TRBJ2-7, with TRBD1 identical over 9 bases. V was clipped by 2 bases and J by 4 bases; unmatched bases: 0. CDR3 size: 13 residues. CDR1 and CDR2 (germline): MNHEY, SMNVEV (reference sequence).

V is TRBV4-1 and J is TRBJ1-3, with D possibly being TRBD1 (6 bases). Germline V gene data show CDR1 as MGHRA and CDR2 as YSYEKL. Trimming pared 1 base from V and 2 bases from J, leaving 9 bases between. This CDR3 is 15 amino acids long. CDR3 DNA sequence: TGCGCCAGCAGCCAAGGCAGGGGCCCTGGAAACACCATATATTTT. It yields the protein CASSQGRGPGNTIYF.

This clone occurred once. This chain uses TRBV6-1 with TRBJ2-5, with TRBD1 identical over 7 bases. The V gene end was trimmed by 7 bases and the J gene end by 0 bases; junction bases not matched to a gene: 8. The CDR3 totals 15 residues. CDR1 MNHNS and CDR2 SASEGT come from the germline V gene. CDR3 sequence (DNA): TGTGCCAGCATTAGACAGGGCGGGTACCAAGAGACCCAGTACTTC. Amino acid sequence: CASIRQGGYQETQYF.

The chain couples TRBV7-2 to TRBJ2-1, with TRBD2 as a possible D gene (5 bases). The CDR3 covers 16 residues. Germline V gene sequence: CDR1 SGHTA, CDR2 FQGNSA. Trimming shortened V by 3 bases and J by 1 base, and 13 bases separated the two germline ends. Here the CDR3 DNA reads TGTGCCAGCAGCTTCCCCCCACTAGTATCCTACAATGAGCAGTTCTTC. This gives the protein CASSFPPLVSYNEQFF.

V and J are TRBV27 and TRBJ1-1, with TRBD1 matching 8 bases. The V and J ends lost 5 bases and 6 bases, in that order; junction bases with no gene match: 8. Germline loops: CDR1 MNHEY, CDR2 SMNVEV (reference sequence). The CDR3 contains 14 residues. The CDR3 DNA reads as TGTGCCAGCAGTCCCCAGGGGGCCCGTTCTGAAGCTTTCTTT. Its protein is CASSPQGARSEAFF.

This clone was counted between two and nine times. The rearrangement joins TRBV19 to TRBJ1-1; tentatively, D is TRBD1 (5 bases). Looked up from germline, CDR1 is LNHDA and CDR2 is SQIVND (reference sequence). Trimming stripped 7 bases from V and 0 bases from J, with 9 bases between. The CDR3 is 13 residues long. CDR3: CASTMTVNTEAFF. In DNA, the CDR3 is TGTGCCAGTACTATGACAGTGAACACTGAAGCTTTCTTT.

This chain connects TRBV6-1 to TRBJ2-7; 12 positions agree with TRBD1. Germline V gene data show CDR1 as MNHNS and CDR2 as SASEGT. With V trimmed by 4 bases and J by 7 bases, 11 bases remained unmatched. The CDR3 runs 16 residues. DNA for the CDR3: TGTGCCAGCAGTGTCCAGCCGGGACAGGGGGCGCGGGAGCAGTACTTC. It yields the protein CASSVQPGQGAREQYF.

CDR3 sequence (DNA): TGTGCCAGCAGCTCCCTCGGACTAGCGGATACGCAGTATTTT. This encodes CASSSLGLADTQYF. This chain uses TRBV7-2 with TRBJ2-3; TRBD2 agrees at 9 bases. Germline V gives CDR1 SGHTA, CDR2 FQGNSA. V lost 4 bases, J lost 6 bases, and 5 bases stayed unmatched. CDR3 length: 14 amino acids.

This rearrangement joins TRBV7-9 to TRBJ2-2; 10 bases are a match to TRBD1. The J segment lost 7 bases and the V segment lost 5 bases, leaving 13 bases of the junction unmatched. This CDR3 contains 17 residues. Germline V gene lookup returns CDR1 SEHNR and CDR2 FQNEAQ (reference sequence). This chain's CDR3 is CASSDTGQGDGIGELFF. CDR3 bases: TGTGCCAGCAGCGACACCGGACAGGGGGACGGGATCGGGGAGCTGTTTTTT.

The chain combines TRBV10-1 with TRBJ2-7, with 13 bases lining up with TRBD2. Germline trimming cut 7 bases from V and 4 bases from J; bases unmatched to any gene: 1. Germline CDR1 is WNHNN and CDR2 is SYGVQD (reference sequence). The CDR3 covers 13 residues. In DNA, the CDR3 is TGCGCCAGCATGGGACTAGCGGGGTACGAGCAGTACTTC. This translates into CASMGLAGYEQYF.

V gene TRBV27 combines with J gene TRBJ1-2, with D possibly matching TRBD1 (6 bases). Trimming took 5 bases from V and 6 from J, leaving 16 bases between them. Germline CDR1 reads MNHEY; CDR2 reads SMNVEV (reference sequence). This CDR3 spans 14 amino acids. Here the CDR3 DNA reads TGTGCCAGCAGTCAACTCAGGGGTTTGAATGGCTACACCTTC. Its protein product is CASSQLRGLNGYTF.